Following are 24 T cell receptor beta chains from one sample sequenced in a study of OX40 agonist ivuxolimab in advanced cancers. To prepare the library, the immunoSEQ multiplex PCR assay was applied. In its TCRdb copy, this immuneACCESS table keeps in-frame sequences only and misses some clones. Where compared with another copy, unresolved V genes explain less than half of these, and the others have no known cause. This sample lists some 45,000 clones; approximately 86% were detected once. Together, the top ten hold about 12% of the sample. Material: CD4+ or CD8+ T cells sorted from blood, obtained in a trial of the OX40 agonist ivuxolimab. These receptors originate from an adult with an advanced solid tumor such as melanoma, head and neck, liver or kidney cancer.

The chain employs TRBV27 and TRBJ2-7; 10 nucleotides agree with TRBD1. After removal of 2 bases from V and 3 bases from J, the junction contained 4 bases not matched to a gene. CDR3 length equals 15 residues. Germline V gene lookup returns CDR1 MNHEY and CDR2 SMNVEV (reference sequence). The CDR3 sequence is CASSLPGQGLYEQYF. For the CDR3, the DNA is TGTGCCAGCAGTTTACCGGGACAGGGGCTCTACGAGCAGTACTTC.

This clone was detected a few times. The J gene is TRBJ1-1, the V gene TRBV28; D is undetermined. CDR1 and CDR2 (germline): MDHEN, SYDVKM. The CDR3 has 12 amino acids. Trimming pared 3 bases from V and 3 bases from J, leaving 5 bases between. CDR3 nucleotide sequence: TGTGCCAGCAGTTTTGCGGACACTGAAGCTTTCTTT. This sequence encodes CASSFADTEAFF.

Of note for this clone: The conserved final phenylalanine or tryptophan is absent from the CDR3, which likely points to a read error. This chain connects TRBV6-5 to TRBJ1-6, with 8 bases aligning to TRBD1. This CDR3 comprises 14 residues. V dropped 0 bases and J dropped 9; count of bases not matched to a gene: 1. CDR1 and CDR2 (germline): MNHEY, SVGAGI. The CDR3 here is CASSYSQGASPLHL. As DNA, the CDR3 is TGTGCCAGCAGTTACTCCCAGGGGGCTTCACCCCTCCACCTT.

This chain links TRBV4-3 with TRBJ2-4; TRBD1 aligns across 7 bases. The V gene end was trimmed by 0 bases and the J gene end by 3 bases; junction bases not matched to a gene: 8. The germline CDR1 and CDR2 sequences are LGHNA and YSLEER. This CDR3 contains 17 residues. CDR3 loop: CASSQDSGGRFKNIQYF. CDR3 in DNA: TGCGCCAGCAGCCAAGACTCAGGGGGACGGTTCAAAAACATTCAGTACTTC.

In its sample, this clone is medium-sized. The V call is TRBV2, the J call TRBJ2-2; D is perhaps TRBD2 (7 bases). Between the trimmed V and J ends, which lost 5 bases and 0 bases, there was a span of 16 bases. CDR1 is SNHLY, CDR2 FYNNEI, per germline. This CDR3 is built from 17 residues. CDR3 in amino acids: CASSPLGGAANTGELFF. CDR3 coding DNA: TGTGCCAGCAGTCCACTAGGGGGGGCAGCGAACACCGGGGAGCTGTTTTTT.

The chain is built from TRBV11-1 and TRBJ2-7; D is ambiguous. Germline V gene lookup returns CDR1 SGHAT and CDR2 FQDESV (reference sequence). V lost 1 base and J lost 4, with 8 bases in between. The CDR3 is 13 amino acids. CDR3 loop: CASSLVGPYEQYF. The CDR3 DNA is TGTGCCAGCAGCTTAGTCGGCCCATACGAGCAGTACTTC.

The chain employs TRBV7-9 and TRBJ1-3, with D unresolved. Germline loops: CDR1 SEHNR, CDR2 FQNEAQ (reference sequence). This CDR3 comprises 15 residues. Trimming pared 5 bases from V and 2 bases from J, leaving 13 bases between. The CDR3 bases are TGTGCCAGCAGCCCCGTTGATTACCCTGGAAACACCATATATTTT. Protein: CASSPVDYPGNTIYF.

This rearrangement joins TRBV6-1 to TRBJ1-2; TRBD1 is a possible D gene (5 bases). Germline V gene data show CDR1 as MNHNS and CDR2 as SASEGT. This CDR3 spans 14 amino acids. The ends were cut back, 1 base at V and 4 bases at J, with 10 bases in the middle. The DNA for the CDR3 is TGTGCCAGCAGTGAAGGAGGGACTCGCTATGGCTACACCTTC. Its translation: CASSEGGTRYGYTF.

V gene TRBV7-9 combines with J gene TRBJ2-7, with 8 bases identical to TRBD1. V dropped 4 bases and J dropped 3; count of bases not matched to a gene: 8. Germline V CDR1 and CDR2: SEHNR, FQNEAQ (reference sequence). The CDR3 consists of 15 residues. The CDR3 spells CASSSEEDRVYEQYF. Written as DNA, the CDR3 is TGTGCCAGCAGCTCTGAGGAGGACAGGGTCTACGAGCAGTACTTC.

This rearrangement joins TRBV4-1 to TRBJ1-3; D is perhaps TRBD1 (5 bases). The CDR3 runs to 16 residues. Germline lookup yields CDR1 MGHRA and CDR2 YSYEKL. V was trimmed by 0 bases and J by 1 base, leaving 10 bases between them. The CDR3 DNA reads TGCGCCAGCAGCCAAGAGCAGAGGACATCTGGAAACACCATATATTTT. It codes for CASSQEQRTSGNTIYF.

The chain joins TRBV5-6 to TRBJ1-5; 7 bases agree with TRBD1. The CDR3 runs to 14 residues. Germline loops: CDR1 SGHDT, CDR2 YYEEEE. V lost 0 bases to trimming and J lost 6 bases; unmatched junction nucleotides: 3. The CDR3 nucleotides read TGTGCCAGCAGCTTGGGGACAGGAGGTCAGCCCCAGCATTTT. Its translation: CASSLGTGGQPQHF.

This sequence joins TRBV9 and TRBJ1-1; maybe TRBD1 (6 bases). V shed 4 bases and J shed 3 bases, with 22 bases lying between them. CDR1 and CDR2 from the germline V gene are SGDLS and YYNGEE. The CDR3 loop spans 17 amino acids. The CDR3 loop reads CASSPWGGRGVDTEAFF. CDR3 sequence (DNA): TGTGCCAGCAGCCCCTGGGGGGGGCGCGGGGTCGACACTGAAGCTTTCTTT.

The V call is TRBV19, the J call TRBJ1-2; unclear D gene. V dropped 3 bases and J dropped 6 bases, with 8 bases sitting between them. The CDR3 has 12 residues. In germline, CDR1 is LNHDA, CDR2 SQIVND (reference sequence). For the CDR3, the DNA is TGTGCCAGTAGTATGGGAGTGCATGGCTACACCTTC. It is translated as CASSMGVHGYTF.

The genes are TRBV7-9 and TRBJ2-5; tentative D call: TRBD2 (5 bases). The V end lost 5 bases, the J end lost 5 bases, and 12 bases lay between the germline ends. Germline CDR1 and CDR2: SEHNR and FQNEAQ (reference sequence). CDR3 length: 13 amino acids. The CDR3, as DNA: TGTGCCAGCAGCGACCGGGAACGGGAGACCCAGTACTTC. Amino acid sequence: CASSDRERETQYF.

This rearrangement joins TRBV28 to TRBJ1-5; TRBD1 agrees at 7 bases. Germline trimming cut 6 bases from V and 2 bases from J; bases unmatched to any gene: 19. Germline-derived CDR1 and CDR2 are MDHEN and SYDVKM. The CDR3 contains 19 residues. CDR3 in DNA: TGTGCCAGCAGCTCCACCTCACAGGGGTATGCGGGGGGCAATCAGCCCCAGCATTTT. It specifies CASSSTSQGYAGGNQPQHF.

The CDR3 DNA sequence: TGTGCCAGCAGCCAAGATTTTTGGGGACAGCAAGAGACCCAGTACTTC. It codes for CASSQDFWGQQETQYF. The chain carries TRBV4-2 and TRBJ2-5; TRBD1 matches 7 bases. CDR1 is LGHNA and CDR2 is YNFKEQ in the germline V gene. Trimming at V came to 0 bases and at J to 2 bases, leaving 6 bases not matched to a gene. The CDR3 contains 16 residues.

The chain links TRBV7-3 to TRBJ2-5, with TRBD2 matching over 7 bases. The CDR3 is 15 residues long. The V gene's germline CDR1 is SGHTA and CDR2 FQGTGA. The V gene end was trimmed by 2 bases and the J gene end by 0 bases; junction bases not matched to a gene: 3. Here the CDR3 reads CASSLVGGNQETQYF. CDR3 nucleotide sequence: TGTGCCAGCAGCTTAGTGGGAGGGAACCAAGAGACCCAGTACTTC.

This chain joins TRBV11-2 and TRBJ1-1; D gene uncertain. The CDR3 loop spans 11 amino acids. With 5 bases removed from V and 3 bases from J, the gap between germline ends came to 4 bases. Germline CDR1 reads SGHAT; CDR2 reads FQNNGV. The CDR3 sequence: CASSHYTEAFF. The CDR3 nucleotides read TGTGCCAGCAGCCATTACACTGAAGCTTTCTTT.

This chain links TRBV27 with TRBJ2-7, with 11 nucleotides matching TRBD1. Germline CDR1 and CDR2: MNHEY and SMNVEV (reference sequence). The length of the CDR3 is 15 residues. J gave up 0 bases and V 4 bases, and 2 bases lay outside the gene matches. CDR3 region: CASSSGTGGSYEQYF. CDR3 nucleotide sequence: TGTGCCAGCAGTTCCGGGACAGGGGGCTCCTACGAGCAGTACTTC.

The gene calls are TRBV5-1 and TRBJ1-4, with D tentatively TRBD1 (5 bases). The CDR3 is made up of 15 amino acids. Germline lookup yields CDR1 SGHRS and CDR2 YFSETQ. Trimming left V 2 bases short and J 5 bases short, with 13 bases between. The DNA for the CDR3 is TGCGCCAGCAGCTTTGGGGTAGGGGAAAATGAAAAACTGTTTTTT. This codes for CASSFGVGENEKLFF.

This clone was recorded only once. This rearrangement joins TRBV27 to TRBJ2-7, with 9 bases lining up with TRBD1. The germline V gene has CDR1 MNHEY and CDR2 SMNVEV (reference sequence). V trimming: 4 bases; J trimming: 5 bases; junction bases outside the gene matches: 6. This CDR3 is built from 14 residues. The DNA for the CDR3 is TGTGCCAGCAGTTGGGGACAGGGCTTCAACGAGCAGTACTTC. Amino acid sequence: CASSWGQGFNEQYF.

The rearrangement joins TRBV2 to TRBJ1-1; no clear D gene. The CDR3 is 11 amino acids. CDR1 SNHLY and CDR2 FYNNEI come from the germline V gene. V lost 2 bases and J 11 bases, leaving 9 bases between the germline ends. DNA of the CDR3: TGTGCCAGCAGTGAACCTTCGTCCGCTTTCTTT. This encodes CASSEPSSAFF. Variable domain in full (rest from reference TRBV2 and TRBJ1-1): EPEVTQTPSHQVTQMGQEVILRCVPISNHLYFYWYRQILGQKVEFLVSFYNNEISEKSEIFDDQFSVERPDGSNFTLKIRSTKLEDSAMYFCASSEPSSAFFGQGTRLTVV.

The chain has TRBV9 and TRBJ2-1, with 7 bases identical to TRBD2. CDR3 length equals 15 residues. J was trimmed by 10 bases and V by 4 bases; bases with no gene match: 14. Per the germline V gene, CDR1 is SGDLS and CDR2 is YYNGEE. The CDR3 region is CASSPRQWGGAEQFF. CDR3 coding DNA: TGTGCCAGCAGCCCCCGCCAGTGGGGGGGTGCAGAGCAGTTCTTC.

The CDR3 region has the DNA TGTGCCAGTAGTATGGGGGAGACAGTCTATGGCTACACCTTC. This encodes CASSMGETVYGYTF. The rearrangement joins TRBV19 to TRBJ1-2; D is perhaps TRBD1 (5 bases). V was trimmed by 3 bases and J by 4 bases, leaving 12 bases between them. Germline CDR1 is LNHDA and CDR2 is SQIVND (reference sequence). This CDR3 is built from 14 residues. The full variable domain, completed using reference TRBV19 and TRBJ1-2, is DGGITQSPKYLFRKEGQNVTLSCEQNLNHDAMYWYRQDPGQGLRLIYYSQIVNDFQKGDIAEGYSVSREKKESFPLTVTSAQKNPTAFYLCASSMGETVYGYTFGSGTRLTVV.